Following are 4 T cell receptor beta chains from one sample sequenced in a study of cytomegalovirus exposure and HLA in healthy donors (dated by TCRdb to the late 2010s). Libraries came from the immunoSEQ multiplex PCR assay. A mixture of 60 forward primers for TCR Vbeta segments and 13 reverse primers for TCR Jbeta segments was used in the multiplex PCR. TCRdb provides this immuneACCESS table in a form limited to in-frame rearrangements. Some clones are lacking; in checked studies, under half of them reflect an unresolved V gene, and why the rest are absent is not known. The sample table contains approximately 150,000 clones; only one count was recorded for about 75% of them. The ten biggest clones cover around 1.7% of the sample. The sample taken for sequencing was PBMCs. All receptors come from a woman in her 30s in good health and CMV-seronegative.

This rearrangement joins TRBV19 to TRBJ1-2; TRBD1 matches 8 bases. The CDR3 is made up of 14 amino acids. CDR1 and CDR2 (germline): LNHDA, SQIVND (reference sequence). Losses at the gene ends were 4 bases for V and 1 base for J; bases not matched to a gene: 2. The CDR3 nucleotides read TGTGCCAGTAGTAGGGGACAGGATAACTATGGCTACACCTTC. Translated: CASSRGQDNYGYTF.

V and J are TRBV10-3 and TRBJ1-6; D is uncertain. The CDR3 contains 12 residues. Germline assignment: CDR1 ENHRY and CDR2 SYGVKD. The germline V and J ends were trimmed by 4 bases and 5 bases, with 3 bases remaining between them. CDR3 nucleotides: TGTGCCATCAGTGCTAATAATTCACCCCTCCACTTT. It specifies CAISANNSPLHF.

This clone came up once. V is TRBV2 and J is TRBJ1-3, with D possibly being TRBD1 (5 bases). CDR3 size: 15 residues. The germline CDR1 and CDR2 sequences are SNHLY and FYNNEI. The V end lost 6 bases, the J end lost 2 bases, and 14 bases lay between the germline ends. The CDR3 is CASSTRVPTGNTIYF. The CDR3 nucleotides are TGTGCCAGCAGCACCAGGGTTCCTACTGGAAACACCATATATTTT.

In the case of this clone: Additional DNA sequences in this sample encode the identical CDR3. The rearrangement links TRBV2 to TRBJ2-7; TRBD1 is a possible D gene (5 bases). This CDR3 comprises 12 residues. The V gene lost 1 base and the J gene lost 4 bases, with 5 bases spanning the gap. The germline V gene encodes CDR1 SNHLY and CDR2 FYNNEI. CDR3 DNA: TGTGCCAGCAGTGAAGACAGGTACGAGCAGTACTTC. Protein sequence: CASSEDRYEQYF.